Listed below are T cell receptor beta chains from one sample, sequenced in a study of blood T cell repertoires in COVID-19. Libraries were prepared by immunoSEQ multiplex PCR; TCRdb keeps only in-frame clonotypes and omits some of them. The sample lists about 260,000 clones; about 86% were seen once. Sequenced material: peripheral blood. These receptors originate from a young man with active or convalescent COVID-19. The CDR3 runs from the conserved cysteine through the conserved F or W. A D gene is named only where the DNA matches it firmly. Size tells how often a clone was seen (once, few, many) or the class of an expanded clone, and some rows leave it out.

>TRBV2|TRBJ1-6|-|TRBD1
TGTGCCAGCAGTGAGAACCCGACTTACAGGGGCAACTCACCCCTCCACTTT
CASSENPTYRGNSPLHF
>TRBV7-9|TRBJ2-7|-|-
TGTGCCAGCAGCCCCGTCCCGCCCCGAGGGTCCTACGAGCAGTACTTC
CASSPVPPRGSYEQYF
>TRBV30|TRBJ2-7|-|TRBD1
TGTGCCTGGAGTAACCGTTCTCCGGACAGGGAATACGAGCAGTACTTC
CAWSNRSPDREYEQYF
>TRBV30|TRBJ2-2|-|TRBD1
TGTGCCTGGAAGCGAGGGACAGCCCTTAGGAGCGGGGAGCTGTTTTTT
CAWKRGTALRSGELFF
>TRBV6-2/TRBV6-3|TRBJ1-1|-|TRBD1
TGTGCCAGCAGTTACGTAGGGGGCGCGGGAGCTTTCTTT
CASSYVGGAGAFF
>TRBV27|TRBJ1-5|once|-
TGTGCCAGCAGCCGTACAACAGGCGGCAATCAGCCCCAGCATTTT
CASSRTTGGNQPQHF
>TRBV11-2|TRBJ1-5|-|-
TGTGCCAGCAGCGTACAGGGTGGGGGGGGTCAGCCCCAGCATTTT
CASSVQGGGGQPQHF
>TRBV27|TRBJ1-5|few|-
TGTGCCAGCAGTTTATTGTCAAGCAATCAGCCCCAGCATTTT
CASSLLSSNQPQHF
>TRBV7-2|TRBJ2-7|-|-
TGTGCCAGCAGCTCCACGGTCGCGGGAGAGCAGTACTTC
CASSSTVAGEQYF
>TRBV20-1|TRBJ2-1|-|TRBD2
TGCAGTGCTAGGAGCGGGGAGGAGCAGTTCTTC
CSARSGEEQFF
>TRBV9|TRBJ1-3|-|TRBD1
TGTGCCAGCAGCGTAGCGTCAGGACAGGGGAACACCATATATTTT
CASSVASGQGNTIYF
>TRBV5-1|TRBJ2-7|-|-
TGCGCCAGCAGCTTGGGCCGGACAGAGTCCTACGAGCAGTACTTC
CASSLGRTESYEQYF
>TRBV2|TRBJ1-6|-|-
TGTGCCAGCAGTCAAGCGACAGGAGGAAGTAATTCACCCCTCCACTTT
CASSQATGGSNSPLHF
>TRBV14|TRBJ1-2|-|-
TGTGCCAGCAGCGAATTAACAGGGTTCTATGGCTACACCTTC
CASSELTGFYGYTF
>TRBV5-4|TRBJ2-2|-|-
TGTGCCAGCAGCTTGTTTGGGGGGGCTCGTTCGGCCGGGGAGCTGTTTTTT
CASSLFGGARSAGELFF
>TRBV30|TRBJ1-2|-|TRBD1
TGTGCCTGTGGGGATCATACAGGGGGCGTCGATGGCTACACCTTC
CACGDHTGGVDGYTF
>TRBV5-4|TRBJ2-4|-|-
TGTGCCAGCAGCTTGGGGCGGGAAAACATTCAGTACTTC
CASSLGRENIQYF
>TRBV6-1|TRBJ1-5|-|TRBD1
TGTGCCAGCAACCCGACAGGGGGCGCGGATCAGCCCCAGCATTTT
CASNPTGGADQPQHF
>TRBV2|TRBJ1-3|once|-
TGTGCCAGCAGGAGGGGGTCTGGAAACACCATATATTTT
CASRRGSGNTIYF
>TRBV2|TRBJ1-1|once|-
TGTGCCAGCAGCGTATCGGGAAGGGAAGCTTTCTTT
CASSVSGREAFF
>TRBV15|TRBJ1-1|-|TRBD1
TGTGCCACCAGCAAGGGACAGGGGGCCTCTCTAGGGAACACTGAAGCTTTCTTT
CATSKGQGASLGNTEAFF
>TRBV7-9|TRBJ2-2|once|TRBD2
TGTGCCAGCAGCTTGACTAGCGGGAACACCGGGGAGCTGTTTTTT
CASSLTSGNTGELFF